Each of the 3 T cell receptor beta chains below was sequenced from the same sample in a study of vaccination and CD4 T cells after COVID-19. Researchers used the Oncomine TCR Beta short-read assay to sequence DNA from cultured CD4+ T cells. One entry per CDR3 protein results from TCRdb running MiXCR on the PCR reads. The data hold about 13,000 distinct CDR3 sequences, with around 50% observed a single time. As to treatment: roughly 10-day PBMC culture with coronavirus spike peptide pools or control peptides (ViraFEST assay). No antigen has been assigned to these receptors. Input material: CD4+ T cells from blood, cultured in vitro. Source of these receptors: a human donor who had recovered from COVID-19.

The chain is built from TRBV15 and TRBJ2-5, with 8 nucleotides matching TRBD1. The CDR3 is made up of 16 amino acids. Germline CDR1 LNHNV, CDR2 YYDKDF (reference sequence). The V gene end was trimmed by 0 bases and the J gene end by 5 bases; junction bases not matched to a gene: 8. CDR3 sequence: CATSRDGRGRRETQYF. CDR3 bases: TGTGCCACCAGCAGAGATGGCAGGGGGCGACGCGAGACCCAGTACTTC.

The sample holds a few counts of this clonotype. The chain recombines TRBV29-1 with TRBJ2-7, with 8 nucleotides matching TRBD1. CDR3 length: 14 amino acids. Germline lookup yields CDR1 SQVTM and CDR2 ANQGSEA. V shed 2 bases and J 6 bases; nucleotides not matched to a gene: 9. In DNA, the CDR3 is TGCAGCGTTGAAACCCCGGGACAGGTTCGCGAGCAGTACTTC. Translating gives CSVETPGQVREQYF.

The rearrangement uses TRBV2 and TRBJ2-3, with D hard to call. With 2 bases removed from V and 6 bases from J, the gap between germline ends came to 9 bases. This CDR3 region has 13 residues. The germline CDR1 and CDR2 sequences are SNHLY and FYNNEI. The DNA for the CDR3 is TGTGCCAGCAGTGAAAACATCGGGGATACGCAGTATTTT. Amino acid sequence: CASSENIGDTQYF.